Listed here are 7 T cell receptor beta chains from one sample, sequenced in a study of T cells after yellow fever vaccination. MiXCR, run by TCRdb on the 5' RACE reads, gives a single entry per CDR3 protein. The repertoire holds under 550,000 distinct CDR3 sequences, with around a fifth as singletons. This specimen consisted of PBMCs, obtained roughly 20 days after the first yellow fever vaccination. These receptors were obtained from a young man who received the YFV17D yellow fever vaccine.

This clonotype was picked up a small number of times. J is TRBJ2-3 and V is TRBV15; D is perhaps TRBD1 (7 bases). Germline lookup yields CDR1 LNHNV and CDR2 YYDKDF (reference sequence). The CDR3 totals 15 residues. Trimming cost V 1 base and J 6 bases, with 14 bases left between them. CDR3 residues: CATSRGASGGDTQYF. The CDR3 bases are TGTGCCACCAGCAGAGGCGCGTCAGGGGGGGATACGCAGTATTTT.

This clonotype was recorded many times. The chain recombines TRBV5-1 with TRBJ2-1, with 9 bases lining up with TRBD2. This CDR3 has 14 residues. Looked up from germline, CDR1 is SGHRS and CDR2 is YFSETQ. The junction had 2 bases not matched to a gene; V was cut back by 1 base and J by 6 bases. The CDR3 DNA is TGCGCCAGCAGCTTGCGCGGGGGGGCCAATGAGCAGTTCTTC. Its translation is CASSLRGGANEQFF.

Only a few counts were recorded for this clonotype. The rearrangement uses TRBV28 and TRBJ1-5; 11 bases are shared with TRBD1. The CDR3 is 16 amino acids. J lost 6 bases, V lost 7 bases, and 11 bases had no gene match. The V gene's germline CDR1 is MDHEN and CDR2 SYDVKM. This CDR3 reads CASTPRGQGEGQPQHF. In nucleotides, the CDR3 is TGTGCCAGCACTCCTCGGGGACAGGGGGAGGGTCAGCCCCAGCATTTT.

The chain links TRBV11-2 to TRBJ1-2, with D unclear. Per germline, CDR1 SGHAT and CDR2 FQNNGV. The CDR3 runs to 15 residues. Trimming left V 3 bases short and J 2 bases short, with 13 bases between. The CDR3 nucleotides read TGTGCCAGCAGCTTGGTAGCTACGGGAAACTATGGCTACACCTTC. Protein product: CASSLVATGNYGYTF.

This clonotype was seen more than once but under ten times. This sequence joins TRBV11-2 and TRBJ2-1; 8 bases match TRBD2. V lost 1 base and J lost 9; bases outside the gene matches: 5. Germline CDR1 and CDR2: SGHAT and FQNNGV. The CDR3 extends over 14 amino acids. The CDR3 nucleotides read TGTGCCAGCAGCTTAGGGACTAGCCTATCTGAGCAGTTCTTC. The encoded protein is CASSLGTSLSEQFF.

This clonotype occurred a few times. The V gene is TRBV5-1, the J gene TRBJ2-5; TRBD1 is a possible D gene (6 bases). The CDR3 totals 14 residues. Trimming removed 4 bases at V and 5 bases at J, with 15 bases between. Per the germline V gene, CDR1 is SGHRS and CDR2 is YFSETQ. The CDR3 sequence: CASSLSTGQETQYF. CDR3 coding DNA: TGCGCCAGCAGCCTCTCGACAGGTCAGGAGACCCAGTACTTC.

This clonotype was seen a few times. The chain is built from TRBV12-3 or TRBV12-4 and TRBJ1-2; no clear D gene. V lost 6 bases, J lost 4 bases, and 21 bases lay in between. The CDR3 totals 16 residues. CDR3 region: CASRSTWTASVYGYTF. In DNA, the CDR3 is TGTGCCAGCAGATCTACTTGGACTGCGTCTGTCTATGGCTACACCTTC.